Below, 25 T cell receptor beta chains from the same sample are listed, as sequenced in a study of radiation and T cells in renal cell carcinoma. Time point indicated: blood 2 weeks post-SBRT. Treatment noted: 15 Gy SBRT to primary tumor, nephrectomy 4 weeks later. The assay was immunoSEQ multiplex PCR, and TCRdb's table has in-frame clones only and misses some. The table records fewer than 55,000 clones, 75% to 85% of them present only once. Sequenced here: blood, sampled from a patient whose treatment included radiotherapy and nephrectomy. The receptors shown here come from a woman aged 70 to 79 with renal cell carcinoma.

CDR3 amino acids: CASSQDWSSRRGETQYF. CDR3 nucleotides: TGTGCCAGCAGCCAAGATTGGTCATCCCGGAGGGGAGAGACCCAGTACTTC. The gene calls are TRBV4-2 and TRBJ2-5; possibly TRBD2 for D (6 bases). This CDR3 has 17 residues. Germline values: CDR1 LGHNA, CDR2 YNFKEQ. V was trimmed by 0 bases and J by 4 bases, leaving 18 bases between them.

The CDR3 loop reads CASQAGQDYEQYF. As DNA, the CDR3 is TGTGCCAGCCAAGCGGGACAAGACTACGAGCAGTACTTC. The V gene is TRBV2, the J gene TRBJ2-7; the D gene is possibly TRBD2 (7 bases). The CDR3 runs 13 residues. V gave up 8 bases and J gave up 3 bases, with 14 bases separating them. CDR1 is SNHLY, CDR2 FYNNEI, per germline.

The chain carries TRBV5-1 and TRBJ2-7; 7 nucleotides agree with TRBD1. V lost 4 bases, J lost 3 bases, and 4 bases stayed unmatched. The germline V gene encodes CDR1 SGHRS and CDR2 YFSETQ. The CDR3 loop spans 13 amino acids. Here the CDR3 DNA reads TGCGCCAGCAGCGGCCGGGACAGCTACGAGCAGTACTTC. It specifies CASSGRDSYEQYF. The full variable domain, in which reference TRBV5-1 and TRBJ2-7 provide the parts outside the CDR3, is KAGVTQTPRYLIKTRGQQVTLSCSPISGHRSVSWYQQTPGQGLQFLFEYFSETQRNKGNFPGRFSGRQFSNSRSEMNVSTLELGDSALYLCASSGRDSYEQYFGPGTRLTVT.

The CDR3 here is CASSFVGPLGFRSEQYF. The CDR3 DNA sequence: TGTGCCAGCAGCTTTGTGGGCCCTTTAGGATTTCGGTCCGAGCAGTACTTC. V and J are TRBV13 and TRBJ2-7; D remains ambiguous. The CDR3 has 17 amino acids. The V end was cut by 3 bases, the J end by 6 bases, with 24 bases between. Germline values: CDR1 PRHDT, CDR2 FYEKMQ (reference sequence).

This chain connects TRBV25-1 to TRBJ2-5; no definite D call. The V gene lost 3 bases and the J gene lost 1 base, with 12 bases spanning the gap. The CDR3 contains 15 residues. Germline CDR1 MGHDK, CDR2 SYGVNS. The CDR3 bases are TGTGCCAGCAGTGATGCGGCAACCATCCAAGAGACCCAGTACTTC. Translating gives CASSDAATIQETQYF.

Judged by abundance, this clone is medium-sized. The V call is TRBV5-5, the J call TRBJ2-7; TRBD2 matches at 11 bases. This CDR3 spans 16 amino acids. CDR1 and CDR2 from the germline V gene are SGHKS and YYEKEE (reference sequence). V dropped 1 base and J dropped 3; count of bases not matched to a gene: 6. For the CDR3, the DNA is TGTGCCAGCAGCTTGTTACTAGCGGGGGCCAACTACGAGCAGTACTTC. Translated: CASSLLLAGANYEQYF.

The genes are TRBV4-2 and TRBJ2-5; 13 nucleotides agree with TRBD2. V was pared by 1 base and J by 5 bases, with 10 bases of the junction left unmatched. The germline V gene encodes CDR1 LGHNA and CDR2 YNFKEQ. The CDR3 is 18 amino acids. CDR3 in DNA: TGTGCCAGCAGCCAAGCGAGGGGACTAGCGGGGCCGGGGGAGACCCAGTACTTC. Its translation is CASSQARGLAGPGETQYF.

The chain is built from TRBV5-1 and TRBJ1-1, with D possibly TRBD1 on 6 matching bases. The CDR3 runs 13 residues. The germline V gene has CDR1 SGHRS and CDR2 YFSETQ. Trimming pared 0 bases from V and 7 bases from J, leaving 10 bases between. This CDR3 is CASSLEGEGEAFF. The CDR3 DNA follows: TGCGCCAGCAGCTTGGAGGGGGAGGGTGAAGCTTTCTTT.

V is TRBV27 and J is TRBJ2-1, with a possible D match to TRBD1 (6 bases). The CDR3 runs 13 residues. The germline V and J ends were trimmed by 6 bases and 4 bases, with 10 bases remaining between them. Germline CDR1 MNHEY, CDR2 SMNVEV (reference sequence). The CDR3 bases are TGTGCCAGCAGCCTGGACAGATACAATGAGCAGTTCTTC. It is translated as CASSLDRYNEQFF.

The J gene is TRBJ1-4, the V gene TRBV6-5; D is uncertain. Trimming left V 6 bases short and J 7 bases short, with 15 bases between. The CDR3 contains 14 residues. Per germline, CDR1 MNHEY and CDR2 SVGAGI. In nucleotides, the CDR3 is TGTGCCAGCAGCACTGACATCGGGAGTGAAAAACTGTTTTTT. Translation: CASSTDIGSEKLFF.

The J gene is TRBJ1-2, the V gene TRBV7-6; weak D call: TRBD1 (6 bases). This CDR3 spans 12 amino acids. V lost 5 bases to trimming and J lost 8 bases, with 12 bases between them. The germline CDR1 and CDR2 sequences are SGHVS and FNYEAQ. The CDR3: CASSVQGGGYTF. The CDR3 DNA reads TGTGCCAGCAGCGTACAGGGTGGGGGCTACACCTTC.

V usage is TRBV29-1 and J usage is TRBJ2-7, with D perhaps matching TRBD1 (5 bases). Germline CDR1 SQVTM, CDR2 ANQGSEA. CDR3 size: 15 residues. V was clipped by 4 bases and J by 2 bases, with 18 bases between them. The CDR3: CSVGASGDSAYEQYF. The CDR3 nucleotides are TGCAGCGTTGGGGCGTCGGGTGACAGCGCCTACGAGCAGTACTTC.

The chain recombines TRBV27 with TRBJ2-5; 9 positions match TRBD1. The V and J ends lost 0 bases and 3 bases, in that order; junction bases with no gene match: 2. This CDR3 is 15 amino acids long. Germline loops: CDR1 MNHEY, CDR2 SMNVEV (reference sequence). The DNA of the CDR3 is TGTGCCAGCAGTTTATCCGGGACAGGGAAAGAGACCCAGTACTTC. It encodes CASSLSGTGKETQYF.

The chain links TRBV6-1 to TRBJ2-7, with 13 bases matching TRBD2. CDR1 and CDR2 (germline): MNHNS, SASEGT. The junction had 5 bases not matched to a gene; V was cut back by 6 bases and J by 3 bases. The length of the CDR3 is 15 residues. The CDR3 sequence: CASSLLAGGFYEQYF. In nucleotides, the CDR3 is TGTGCCAGCAGCCTACTAGCGGGAGGGTTCTACGAGCAGTACTTC.

V is TRBV2 and J is TRBJ2-7, with 11 bases fitting TRBD2. This CDR3 has 16 amino acids. V shed 5 bases, J shed 9 bases, and the junction held 15 bases outside the gene matches. Germline CDR1 SNHLY, CDR2 FYNNEI. As DNA, the CDR3 is TGTGCCAGCAGTCTCGGGACTAGCGGAATGTCGGCGGGGCAGTACTTC. Amino acids: CASSLGTSGMSAGQYF.

The V and J genes are TRBV10-3 and TRBJ1-5, with 7 nucleotides matching TRBD1. The germline gives CDR1 ENHRY, CDR2 SYGVKD. With 3 bases clipped from V and 0 bases from J, the junction kept 2 bases outside the gene matches. The length of the CDR3 is 15 residues. Here the CDR3 reads CAISETGDSNQPQHF. Here the CDR3 DNA reads TGTGCCATCAGTGAAACAGGGGATAGCAATCAGCCCCAGCATTTT.

The V call is TRBV7-3, the J call TRBJ2-3, with TRBD2 identical over 10 bases. Trimming at V came to 0 bases and at J to 3 bases, leaving 6 bases not matched to a gene. CDR1 is SGHTA and CDR2 is FQGTGA in the germline V gene. This CDR3 has 17 amino acids. The CDR3 nucleotides are TGTGCCAGCAGCTTAACCCTGGCTAGCGGGAGTACAGATACGCAGTATTTT. Translating gives CASSLTLASGSTDTQYF.

The CDR3: CASSERIGLISYEQYF. CDR3 in DNA: TGTGCCAGCAGTGAAAGGATTGGGCTCATATCCTACGAGCAGTACTTC. V gene TRBV6-1 combines with J gene TRBJ2-7; D not certain. Germline V gene data show CDR1 as MNHNS and CDR2 as SASEGT. The CDR3 is 16 amino acids. V dropped 2 bases and J dropped 1 base, with 15 bases sitting between them.

The genes are TRBV7-7 and TRBJ2-1; perhaps TRBD1 as D (5 bases). V lost 1 base, J lost 10 bases, and 11 bases lay in between. CDR3 length: 13 residues. Germline CDR1 is SSHAT and CDR2 is FNYEAQ (reference sequence). The CDR3 DNA follows: TGTGCCAGCAGCTTAGTAGGGGCCCCAGAGCAGTTCTTC. It encodes CASSLVGAPEQFF.

This chain joins TRBV6-1 and TRBJ2-7; 9 bases agree with TRBD1. V was pared by 6 bases and J by 6 bases, with 9 bases of the junction left unmatched. This CDR3 has 14 amino acids. Looked up from germline, CDR1 is MNHNS and CDR2 is SASEGT. The DNA of the CDR3 is TGTGCCAGCAGGCAAGGAGGACAGGGGTTCGAGCAGTACTTC. Translated, it gives CASRQGGQGFEQYF.

The chain is built from TRBV5-1 and TRBJ1-2; D is perhaps TRBD1 (5 bases). The CDR3 has 17 residues. V was trimmed by 5 bases and J by 4 bases, leaving 24 bases between them. The germline CDR1 and CDR2 sequences are SGHRS and YFSETQ. In nucleotides, the CDR3 is TGCGCCAGCAGGGTTGGGAAGAACAGGCAGGTGCCCTATGGCTACACCTTC. Encoded protein: CASRVGKNRQVPYGYTF.

This clone has a handful of counts. The chain employs TRBV7-2 and TRBJ2-3; D remains unclear. V lost 1 base, J lost 6 bases, and 8 bases lay in between. The CDR3 extends over 13 amino acids. Germline assignment: CDR1 SGHTA and CDR2 FQGNSA. The CDR3 bases are TGTGCCAGCAGCTTAGGAGGAGAGGATACGCAGTATTTT. It is translated as CASSLGGEDTQYF.

This clone was recorded a few times. V is TRBV28 and J is TRBJ1-6; 7 nucleotides align to TRBD1. The CDR3 consists of 14 residues. Germline CDR1 and CDR2: MDHEN and SYDVKM. The junction had 7 bases not matched to a gene; V was cut back by 7 bases and J by 7 bases. This chain's CDR3 is CASTRDRENSPLHF. CDR3 nucleotide sequence: TGTGCCAGCACTAGAGACAGGGAGAATTCACCCCTCCACTTT.

The rearrangement joins TRBV30 to TRBJ1-2; D not resolved. The CDR3 sequence is 12 residues long. Trimming pared 5 bases from V and 1 base from J, leaving 8 bases between. Looked up from germline, CDR1 is GTSNPN and CDR2 is SVGIG (reference sequence). For the CDR3, the DNA is TGTGCCTGGGTCACAAATAACTATGGCTACACCTTC. This codes for CAWVTNNYGYTF.

The chain is built from TRBV23-1 and TRBJ2-7; 7 bases agree with TRBD1. TRBV23-1 is assigned to the ORF class and has an uncertain function. This CDR3 region has 13 residues. The J segment lost 2 bases and the V segment lost 8 bases, leaving 6 bases of the junction unmatched. The CDR3 nucleotides read TGCGCCAGCTGCCGGGACAGAGCCTACGAGCAGTACTTC. Translated: CASCRDRAYEQYF.